This TCR beta chain was captured in a study of early T cells in non-severe SARS-CoV-2 infection. About the study: Sequencing used unsorted whole-blood bulk RNA, so chains lack pairing.

The germline V gene has CDR1 SGHRS and CDR2 YFSETQ. The V and J ends lost 3 bases and 2 bases, in that order; junction bases with no gene match: 13. CDR3 length equals 17 residues. Each cDNA molecule carried a unique molecular identifier. TCRdb analysed the 5' RACE reads with MiXCR anew, one entry per CDR3 protein. This table holds about 120,000 distinct CDR3 sequences, approximately 12% found once. The clonotype was recovered from an adult who was a healthcare worker with PCR-confirmed SARS-CoV-2 infection or an uninfected control (not recorded which). Sample: whole blood, taken at baseline. The chain combines TRBV5-1 with TRBJ1-1, with 7 nucleotides matching TRBD1. The CDR3 DNA reads as TGCGCCAGCAGCTCCACAGGGGCGCGCCTGGGTAACACTGAAGCTTTCTTT. It translates to CASSSTGARLGNTEAFF.